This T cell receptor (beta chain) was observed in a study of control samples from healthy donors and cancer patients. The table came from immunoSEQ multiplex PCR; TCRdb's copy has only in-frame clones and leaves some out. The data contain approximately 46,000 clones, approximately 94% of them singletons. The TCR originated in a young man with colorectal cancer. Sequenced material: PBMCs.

CDR3 region: CASSPDGNSNQPQHF. DNA of the CDR3: TGTGCCAGCAGTCCAGACGGGAATAGCAATCAGCCCCAGCATTTT. V usage is TRBV6-5 and J usage is TRBJ1-5; no clear D. With 5 bases removed from V and 0 bases from J, the gap between germline ends came to 11 bases. The germline V gene has CDR1 MNHEY and CDR2 SVGAGI. This CDR3 has 15 amino acids.